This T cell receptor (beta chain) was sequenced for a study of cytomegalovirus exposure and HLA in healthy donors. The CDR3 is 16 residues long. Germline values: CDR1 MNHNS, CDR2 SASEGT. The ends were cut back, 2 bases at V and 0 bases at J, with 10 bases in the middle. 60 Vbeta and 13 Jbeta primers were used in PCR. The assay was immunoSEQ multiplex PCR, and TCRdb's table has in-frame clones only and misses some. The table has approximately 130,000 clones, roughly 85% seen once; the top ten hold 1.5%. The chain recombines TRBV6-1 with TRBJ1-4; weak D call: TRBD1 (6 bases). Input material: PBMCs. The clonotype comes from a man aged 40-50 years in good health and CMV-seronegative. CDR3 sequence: CASSEQGSPTNEKLFF. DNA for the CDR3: TGTGCCAGCAGTGAACAGGGGTCCCCAACTAATGAAAAACTGTTTTTT.